This TCR beta chain was sequenced for a study of cytomegalovirus exposure and HLA in healthy donors (TCRdb year 2017). For the wider study: An earlier analysis of more than 550 of the donors reported roughly 300 Gb of sequence data and 90 million to 120 million unique TCR beta sequences obtained from 150 million to 200 million T cells. An early release covering around 630 HLA-typed donors comprised about 300 gigabases of sequencing data and around 86 million unique TCR sequences. Of the 300 to 450 genotyped donors, 81% were placed in the genetic ancestry cluster associated with self-reported Caucasian donors. The study aimed to test whether signatures of past pathogen exposure could be identified by cataloging public T cell receptors. The study profiled the T cell repertoires of around 700 subjects by immunosequencing and related them to cytomegalovirus serostatus. Besides the first cohort of under 700 subjects, a separate validation cohort made up of some 110 different subjects was used. The study combined high-throughput TCR immunosequencing, statistical association of individual TCRs with disease status, and machine learning to predict cytomegalovirus infection status. In a later analysis, previously published TCR beta repertoires from some 640 donors were re-analyzed and high-resolution HLA genotyping was added so that TCR occurrence patterns could be studied. Rather than using new phenotypic data, the later analysis identified candidate immune exposures from TCR beta sequences and from how often those sequences occurred across donors. An earlier analysis of more than 450 of the donors used high-throughput TCR beta sequencing to judge whether each TCR beta V gene segment behaved as functional or pseudogenic. Donor age, sex, ethnicity and CMV serostatus were compiled alongside the repertoire data. In a later genetic analysis, genome-wide SNP genotypes for about three fifths of the roughly 670 donors were used, and that subset was treated as a discovery cohort. All discovery cohort repertoires had been generated using a single sequencing platform. Class I and class II HLA loci were covered by the typing at four-digit resolution. Typing coverage varied by locus: roughly 620-640 donors for A, B, C, DRB1 and DQB1; more than 500 for DQA1; more than 600 for DPA1; fewer than 480 for DPB1. Because of strong linkage in the cohort, roughly five DR-DQ haplotypes were treated as single units for association and clustering. Among 350 to 400 genotyped donors of the cohort, an average of approximately 240,000 unique TCR beta nucleotide sequences were sequenced per donor, 15% to 20% of them non-productive. Results the study describes overall, beyond this receptor: Because HLA typing was missing for some donors at each locus, association tests included only the typed subset. Only TCR beta chains were sequenced in this cohort, and the absence of alpha or paired-chain data limited detectable features. Roughly uniform sequencing depth across donors was assumed in presence/absence analyses, although this assumption may not hold. Assigning TCR associations to individual alleles was difficult when HLA alleles, especially DR and DQ, strongly co-occurred. An earlier analysis of around 500 of the donors showed that most TCR beta V segments appeared in productive rearrangements either about 90% or about 30% of the time, which broadly matched IMGT annotations. In a later analysis, several top co-occurrence clusters were reported to appear linked to parvovirus B19, influenza, CMV and Epstein-Barr virus. Cytomegalovirus status was reported to be diagnosed by the classifier with high specificity and sensitivity in both the original and validation cohorts. A total of fewer than 200 TCR beta chains were listed by the study as associated with cytomegalovirus. An association between a missense DCLRE1C variant and V-gene and J-gene trimming of TCR beta chains was found in a later genetic analysis and replicated in an independent cohort. According to the authors, the approach could potentially be generalized to other disease states and immunological phenotypes. In a later analysis, HLA-associated TCR beta chains were found to be more clonally expanded and to have lower generation probabilities than equally common non-associated chains. Because counts were too low, about 15 rarely observed V segments, including chromosome 9 orphons, were left out of the earlier analysis of about 620 of the donors. In a later analysis, TCR association rates were found to vary across HLA loci, with the most associated TCRs seen for DRB1 alleles and the fewest for HLA-C alleles. Linkage disequilibrium might explain the correlated functional status among segregating V segments, but an unknown experimental factor could not be excluded. Most TCR sequences were observed very rarely across donors, whereas some public TCRs were present in many individuals. Some IMGT-functional V segments, including TRBV6-2 and TRBV6-3, could not be distinguished by the 87-base-pair reads and were therefore excluded. In a later analysis, some 17,000 TCR beta sequences were associated with specific HLA alleles at a false discovery rate of 0.05. A group of highly shared sequence variants was considered likely to be a technical artifact of the sequencing pipeline. CMV serostatus was the only immune exposure information available for the cohort. Compared with the roughly 700-donor mean, donors in an Asian-associated ancestry cluster had fewer N-insertions in productive TCRs, according to a later genetic analysis. In vitro tests confirmed that a few of the cytomegalovirus-associated TCR beta chains recognize cytomegalovirus antigens. In a later analysis, most CMV-associated TCR beta chains were found to appear HLA-restricted, with HLA associations seemingly driven largely by CMV exposure. A further reported finding was that TCR beta sequences accurately predicted the HLA-A and HLA-B alleles for most subjects in the first cohort.

The cohort was made up of 666 healthy bone marrow donors. At the time of sampling, every cohort member was nominally healthy, though immune exposures that went unrecorded were likely present. The donor tested CMV seronegative and was one of the 352 seronegative cohort members. Every donor gave a peripheral blood sample, and the peripheral blood mononuclear cells from that sample were used for TCR beta sequencing. Genomic DNA was extracted from the blood cell samples with the Qiagen DNeasy Blood Extraction Kit. Concerning this clone itself: Its antigen specificity is not known. Base qualities are missing; no much larger clone stands one base away.

Preparation of the library involved the immunoSEQ multiplex PCR assay. The multiplex PCR relied on a mix of 60 forward primers for TCR Vbeta segments and 13 reverse primers for TCR Jbeta segments. A multiplex PCR assay on genomic DNA amplified the CDR3 region of rearranged TCR beta genes. Amplified TCR beta libraries were sequenced as 87-base-pair reads on the Illumina HiSeq System. The original methods were these. Across the 500 to 700 repertoires, a later analysis counted roughly 77 million unique TCR beta chains, around 10 million of which were shared by at least two donors. Raw reads were error-corrected and collapsed into unique sequences by a nearest-neighbor algorithm in which closely related sequences were merged to remove PCR and sequencing errors. V, D and J gene segments were assigned by aligning CDR3 sequences to IMGT reference sequences. Each retained sequence needed at least a six-nucleotide match to both a V gene segment and a J gene segment. Rearrangements were called productive when the CDR3 lacked stop codons and stayed in frame with V and J; all others were non-productive. Following IMGT convention, CDR3 was defined as the stretch from the second conserved V-encoded cysteine up to the conserved J-encoded phenylalanine. The earlier analysis of 587 of the donors excluded sequences that lacked an unambiguous match to a single V gene segment. In an earlier analysis of about 590 of the donors, a V segment was called functional when productive rearrangements were above 56.7%, and segregating when the standard deviation between donors exceeded 5%. To diagnose cytomegalovirus status from the catalog of TCR beta chain sequences, a statistical classification framework was built. A later analysis assigned V and J genes by comparing TCR nucleotide sequences with IMGT/GENE-DB human TR gene sequences. The TCRdist pipeline was used in a later analysis to assign CDR3 sequences and most-parsimonious VDJ recombination scenarios. In a later analysis, each TCR beta chain was defined by its CDR3 amino acid sequence together with its V-gene family, and reads lacking a unique V-gene family were excluded. In a later analysis, around 600 highly shared, low-generation-probability nucleotide sequences were removed to address suspected cross-contamination and a sequencing artifact. In a later analysis, a clonal expansion index for each public chain was calculated from normalized within-repertoire ranks of inferred template counts. Generation probabilities in a later analysis came from a VDJ recombination model fitted to out-of-frame rearrangements, and those results were checked against IGoR. In a later analysis, TCR-TCR, TCR-HLA and TCR-CMV co-occurrence was scored with hypergeometric tests, and a repertoire-size bias correction was applied to TCR pairs. To estimate false discovery rates, a later analysis permuted the HLA or CMV assignments 20 times. In a later analysis, co-occurring TCRs were grouped using DBSCAN, and TCRdist sequence similarity was added for clustering within HLA-allele-positive subsets. Repertoires with fewer than 30,000 or more than 120,000 public chains were left out of co-occurrence clustering, as were a few repertoires with anomalous nucleotide sharing. The immuneACCESS repertoire file appears here via TCRdb, limited to in-frame rearrangements. These files lack a portion of the clones; in checked studies, under half of the deficit traces to unresolved V genes, and the cause of the others is not known. The V and J calls and clone size are taken from that table; D and trimming were inferred from the DNA. The sample contains more than 150,000 clones, more than 70% of them found a single time. The ten largest clones take up about 0.4% of the sample.

V lost 3 bases and J lost 0 bases; the stretch between them is 12 bases long. The CDR3 runs 16 residues from the cysteine to the phenylalanine. CDR3 DNA is the only sequence kept; it has 48 bases, read in frame from the first base. The germline V gene gives CDR1 as MGHDK and CDR2 as SYGVNS. The source material was PBMCs. This chain is built from TRBV25-1 and TRBJ1-3, and possibly TRBD1, on 5 matching bases. This clonotype originated in a boy younger than 10 in good health and CMV-seronegative. This receptor has the CDR3 CASSDETGRSGNTIYF. The bases are TGTGCCAGCAGTGACGAAACAGGCCGCTCTGGAAACACCATATATTTT. The variable domain in full, with residues beyond the CDR3 obtained from the reference TRBV25-1 and TRBJ1-3 genes, is EADIYQTPRYLVIGTGKKITLECSQTMGHDKMYWYQQDPGMELHLIHYSYGVNSTEKGDLSSESTVSRIRTEHFPLTLESARPSHTSQYLCASSDETGRSGNTIYFGEGSWLTVV.